One and the same sample provided the 3 T cell receptor beta chains below, sequenced in a study of blood T cell repertoires in COVID-19. TCRdb's copy holds only in-frame clones and misses some; the assay was immunoSEQ multiplex PCR. The repertoire holds approximately 470,000 clones, with approximately 86% as singletons. Sequencing input: PBMCs or T cells enriched from blood (not recorded which). The receptors were sampled from a woman aged 18-29 years who had recovered from COVID-19.

This chain uses TRBV10-3 with TRBJ1-3; no clear D gene. Per germline, CDR1 ENHRY and CDR2 SYGVKD. The CDR3 extends over 15 amino acids. V shed 0 bases and J shed 2 bases, with 8 bases lying between them. Here the CDR3 DNA reads TGTGCCATCAGTGAGTCGGGAGAGGCTGGAAACACCATATATTTT. Encoded protein: CAISESGEAGNTIYF.

The chain is built from TRBV19 and TRBJ2-2, with a tentative D call TRBD1 (6 bases). CDR3 length: 13 amino acids. Trimming took off 6 bases at V and 3 bases at J, with 8 bases between the two ends. The germline V gene encodes CDR1 LNHDA and CDR2 SQIVND (reference sequence). This CDR3 is CASRDSYTGELFF. The CDR3 bases are TGTGCCAGTAGGGACAGCTACACCGGGGAGCTGTTTTTT.

V is TRBV2 and J is TRBJ2-5; 11 bases align to TRBD2. The CDR3 is 15 residues long. The germline gives CDR1 SNHLY, CDR2 FYNNEI. V was clipped by 7 bases and J by 7 bases; unmatched bases: 11. DNA of the CDR3: TGTGCCAGCACCGGTAGCGGGGGGGCCCTTGGGACCCAGTACTTC. Its translation: CASTGSGGALGTQYF.